The 19 T cell receptor beta chains listed next were all sequenced from one sample in a study of control samples from healthy donors and cancer patients. Repertoires were generated with immunoSEQ multiplex PCR, while TCRdb's copy carries only in-frame clones and drops some. The sample includes around 150,000 clones, approximately 94% of them seen just once. The sequenced material came from PBMCs. All receptors derive from a man aged 55 to 70 with colorectal cancer.

Comments on this clone: One junction end does not reproduce the germline sequence, and a read error may be involved. This rearrangement joins TRBV5-1 to TRBJ2-2; the D gene is possibly TRBD1 (5 bases). CDR1 and CDR2 (germline): SGHRS, YFSETQ. The CDR3 is made up of 16 amino acids. CDR3 in DNA: TGCGCCAGCAGCTTGTACCCTCAGGGAAACACCGAGGAGCTGTTTTTT. Protein: CASSLYPQGNTEELFF.

This clone was observed once. This chain connects TRBV19 to TRBJ2-5; TRBD1 matches at 10 bases. V dropped 3 bases and J dropped 2; count of bases not matched to a gene: 3. This CDR3 is 15 amino acids long. The germline gives CDR1 LNHDA, CDR2 SQIVND (reference sequence). CDR3 sequence: CASSMRTGGQETQYF. Written as DNA, the CDR3 is TGTGCCAGTAGTATGCGGACAGGGGGGCAAGAGACCCAGTACTTC.

V is TRBV12-3 or TRBV12-4 and J is TRBJ1-1; 7 bases line up with TRBD1. The CDR3 is 13 amino acids. J lost 4 bases, V lost 5 bases, and 4 bases had no gene match. The CDR3 loop is CASSRQGFTEAFF. DNA of the CDR3: TGTGCCAGCAGTAGACAGGGTTTCACTGAAGCTTTCTTT.

J is TRBJ2-7 and V is TRBV6-2 or TRBV6-3; unclear D gene. This CDR3 is built from 16 residues. V dropped 1 base and J dropped 1 base, with 14 bases sitting between them. Germline loops: CDR1 MNHEY, CDR2 SVGEGT. The CDR3 bases are TGTGCCAGCAGTTACTTACAGTTAAGCCTTTCCTACGAGCAGTACTTC. Translated, it gives CASSYLQLSLSYEQYF.

V gene TRBV3-1 (or the pseudogene TRBV3-2) combines with J gene TRBJ1-6; TRBD1 matches 7 bases. The CDR3 covers 15 residues. Per the germline V gene, CDR1 is LGHDT and CDR2 is YNNKEL (reference sequence). Unmatched junction bases numbered 5, after V lost 2 bases and J lost 7 bases. CDR3 nucleotide sequence: TGTGCCAGCAGCCAAACCGGGACAGTCAATTCACCCCTCCACTTT. Its protein product is CASSQTGTVNSPLHF.

This chain connects TRBV3-1 (or the pseudogene TRBV3-2) to TRBJ2-7; D perhaps matches TRBD1 (6 bases). CDR1 is LGHDT, CDR2 YNNKEL, per germline (reference sequence). The CDR3 is 15 residues long. V was pared by 1 base and J by 4 bases, with 14 bases between. CDR3 nucleotide sequence: TGTGCCAGCAGCCAAGTCGGACAGCCGCCTTACGAGCAGTACTTC. The encoded protein is CASSQVGQPPYEQYF.

The J gene is TRBJ2-2, the V gene TRBV3-1 (or the pseudogene TRBV3-2); TRBD1 or TRBD2 may be the D gene (5 bases each). From germline, CDR1 is LGHDT and CDR2 YNNKEL (reference sequence). V lost 0 bases to trimming and J lost 3 bases, with 14 bases between them. The CDR3 runs to 17 residues. For the CDR3, the DNA is TGTGCCAGCAGCCAAGATCAGGCAGGGACGGACACCGGGGAGCTGTTTTTT. Its translation is CASSQDQAGTDTGELFF.

This chain joins TRBV2 and TRBJ1-1, with a possible D match to TRBD1 (6 bases). The V end lost 6 bases, the J end lost 4 bases, and 18 bases lay between the germline ends. The CDR3 loop spans 15 amino acids. Germline V gene sequence: CDR1 SNHLY, CDR2 FYNNEI. The DNA of the CDR3 is TGTGCCAGCAGGACCGGGGGGGGGCTAGGCACTGAAGCTTTCTTT. Amino acid sequence: CASRTGGGLGTEAFF. The full variable domain, completed using reference TRBV2 and TRBJ1-1, is EPEVTQTPSHQVTQMGQEVILRCVPISNHLYFYWYRQILGQKVEFLVSFYNNEISEKSEIFDDQFSVERPDGSNFTLKIRSTKLEDSAMYFCASRTGGGLGTEAFFGQGTRLTVV.

This clone was found once. V gene TRBV18 combines with J gene TRBJ1-1; TRBD1 is a possible D gene (5 bases). Germline assignment: CDR1 KGHSH and CDR2 LQKENI. The CDR3 spans 14 residues. Trimming pared 2 bases from V and 6 bases from J, leaving 13 bases between. The CDR3 protein is CASSPSGRAAEAFF. The CDR3 coding sequence is TGTGCCAGCTCACCAAGTGGCAGGGCTGCTGAAGCTTTCTTT. Full variable domain (missing parts from reference TRBV18 and TRBJ1-1): NAGVMQNPRHLVRRRGQEARLRCSPMKGHSHVYWYRQLPEEGLKFMVYLQKENIIDESGMPKERFSAEFPKEGPSILRIQQVVRGDSAAYFCASSPSGRAAEAFFGQGTRLTVV.

The rearrangement uses TRBV24-1 and TRBJ1-5, with D possibly being TRBD1 (5 bases). V lost 5 bases and J lost 4, with 11 bases in between. The germline V gene has CDR1 KGHDR and CDR2 SFDVKD. The CDR3 extends over 14 amino acids. The CDR3 DNA sequence: TGTGCCACCAGTGTCCCAGGGCAAAATCAGCCCCAGCATTTT. Translation: CATSVPGQNQPQHF.

This clone came up once. The chain carries TRBV27 and TRBJ2-7; either TRBD1 or TRBD2 may supply D (5 bases each). The germline CDR1 and CDR2 sequences are MNHEY and SMNVEV (reference sequence). Trimming pared 2 bases from V and 7 bases from J, leaving 12 bases between. The CDR3 length is 13 residues. The CDR3 is CASSLTWDGEQYF. The CDR3 DNA reads TGTGCCAGCAGTTTAACTTGGGACGGTGAGCAGTACTTC.

This sequence joins TRBV21-1 and TRBJ2-7. TRBV21-1 is a pseudogene locus. This CDR3 has 14 amino acids. The CDR3 is CASSKALTFYEQYF. The CDR3 DNA reads as TGTGCCAGCAGCAAAGCTCTTACCTTCTACGAGCAGTACTTC.

A note on this clone: The same CDR3 arises from other DNA sequences in this sample as well. V usage is TRBV15 and J usage is TRBJ2-5; no clear D gene. The CDR3 contains 13 residues. V was shortened by 0 bases and J by 2 bases, with 4 bases between the two germline ends. In germline, CDR1 is LNHNV, CDR2 YYDKDF (reference sequence). The CDR3, as DNA: TGTGCCACCAGCAGAGAGAGGCAAGAGACCCAGTACTTC. Its translation: CATSRERQETQYF.

This clone was counted a single time. This rearrangement joins TRBV6-1 to TRBJ2-7; D is ambiguous. Looked up from germline, CDR1 is MNHNS and CDR2 is SASEGT. CDR3 size: 12 residues. Deletions cut 2 bases from V and 3 bases from J, with 5 bases between. The CDR3 DNA reads TGTGCCAGCAGTGAACCTTTCTACGAGCAGTACTTC. It is translated as CASSEPFYEQYF.

The chain joins TRBV9 to TRBJ1-1, with D tentatively TRBD1 (6 bases). This CDR3 spans 14 amino acids. The V gene lost 4 bases and the J gene lost 5 bases, with 15 bases spanning the gap. Germline values: CDR1 SGDLS, CDR2 YYNGEE. The CDR3 protein is CASSSTGGRTEAFF. As DNA, the CDR3 is TGTGCCAGCAGCTCAACGGGGGGCAGGACTGAAGCTTTCTTT.

This chain connects TRBV6-6 to TRBJ2-7, with 7 bases matching TRBD2. The ends lost 6 bases at V and 7 bases at J; junction bases unmatched: 9. The CDR3 totals 13 residues. The V gene's germline CDR1 is MNHNY and CDR2 SVGAGI (reference sequence). The CDR3: CASRLSGGREQYF. The CDR3 DNA reads as TGTGCCAGCAGGCTCTCGGGAGGCCGAGAGCAGTACTTC.

Points on this clone: Germline and junction disagree at one end, which may indicate a read error. At the DNA level, this CDR3 is encoded by other sequences in the same sample as well. The chain is built from TRBV6-1 and TRBJ2-7, with 9 bases identical to TRBD2. Germline CDR1 is MNHNS and CDR2 is SASEGT. This CDR3 has 16 amino acids. The DNA of the CDR3 is TGCGCCAGCAGTGAAGGATCTGCGGGGGGGCCTTACGAGCAGTACTTC. Protein: CASSEGSAGGPYEQYF.

CDR3 protein: CASSTTGGNSPLHF. The CDR3 coding sequence is TGTGCCAGTAGTACTACGGGAGGGAATTCACCCCTCCACTTT. The V call is TRBV19, the J call TRBJ1-6; D remains unclear. Trimming took 4 bases from V and 7 from J, leaving 11 bases between them. CDR1 and CDR2 (germline): LNHDA, SQIVND (reference sequence). The CDR3 contains 14 residues.

This clone showed up just once. The chain recombines TRBV30 with TRBJ2-3; D not certain. Germline V gives CDR1 GTSNPN, CDR2 SVGIG (reference sequence). Deletions cut 3 bases from V and 2 bases from J, with 6 bases between. The CDR3 has 12 residues. CDR3 sequence reads: CAWRGNTDTQYF. CDR3 nucleotide sequence: TGTGCCTGGAGGGGGAACACAGATACGCAGTATTTT.